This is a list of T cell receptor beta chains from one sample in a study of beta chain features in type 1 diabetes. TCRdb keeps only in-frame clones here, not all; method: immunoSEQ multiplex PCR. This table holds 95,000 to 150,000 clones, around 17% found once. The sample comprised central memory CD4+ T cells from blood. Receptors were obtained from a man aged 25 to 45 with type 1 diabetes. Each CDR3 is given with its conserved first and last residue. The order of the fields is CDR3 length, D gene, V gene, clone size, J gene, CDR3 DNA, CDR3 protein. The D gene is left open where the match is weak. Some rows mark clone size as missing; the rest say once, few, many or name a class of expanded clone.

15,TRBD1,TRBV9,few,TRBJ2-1,TGTGCCAGCAGCGTAGGAGGGACAGGGGTCAATGAGCAGTTCTTC,CASSVGGTGVNEQFF
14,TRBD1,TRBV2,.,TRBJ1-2,TGTGCCAGCAGTGAGATTCCGGGACAGGGTGGCTACACCTTC,CASSEIPGQGGYTF
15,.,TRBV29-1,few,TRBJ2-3,TGCAGCGTTAGCCCCCCCCGAACAGGCACAGATACGCAGTATTTT,CSVSPPRTGTDTQYF
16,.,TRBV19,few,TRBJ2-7,TGTGCCAGTAGCCGGACAGTTCGGGATGCATCCTACGAGCAGTACTTC,CASSRTVRDASYEQYF
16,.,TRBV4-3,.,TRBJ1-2,TGCGCCAGCAGCCCCCAATTACAGGGAAGCAACTATGGCTACACCTTC,CASSPQLQGSNYGYTF
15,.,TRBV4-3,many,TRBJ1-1,TGCGCCAGCAGCCAAGATCTGACACAGAACACTGAAGCTTTCTTT,CASSQDLTQNTEAFF
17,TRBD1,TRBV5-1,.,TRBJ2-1,TGCGCCAGCAGCTTGTACGCGGTTGGGCGACAGGGGGCTGAGCAGTTCTTC,CASSLYAVGRQGAEQFF
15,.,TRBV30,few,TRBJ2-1,TGTGCCTGGAGGATCCGTAGGAGCTCCTACAATGAGCAGTTCTTC,CAWRIRRSSYNEQFF
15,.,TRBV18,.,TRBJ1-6,TGTGCCAGCTCACCATTGACGGGAGATAATTCACCCCTCCACTTT,CASSPLTGDNSPLHF
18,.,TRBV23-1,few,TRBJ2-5,TGCGCCAGCAGTCAAACCCCGTTCGGACCGGACGCCCAAGAGACCCAGTACTTC,CASSQTPFGPDAQETQYF
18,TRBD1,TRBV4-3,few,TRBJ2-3,TGCGCCAGCAGCCAAGATGCTCAGAGGACAGGGTTTCCAGATACGCAGTATTTT,CASSQDAQRTGFPDTQYF
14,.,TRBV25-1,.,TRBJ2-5,TGTGCCAGCAGTGATAGGGGCTCTCAAGAGACCCAGTACTTC,CASSDRGSQETQYF
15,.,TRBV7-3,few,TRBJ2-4,TGTGCCAGCAGCTTAAATTGGGGGACCCAAAACATTCAGTACTTC,CASSLNWGTQNIQYF
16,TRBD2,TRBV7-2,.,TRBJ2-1,TGTGCCAGCAGCTTAGCCCCGGCGGGGGGGCTTAATGAGCAGTTCTTC,CASSLAPAGGLNEQFF
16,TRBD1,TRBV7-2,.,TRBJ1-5,TGTGCCAGCAGCTTAACCGGGACAGGGGGCAATCAGCCCCAGCATTTT,CASSLTGTGGNQPQHF
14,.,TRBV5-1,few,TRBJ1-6,TGCGCCAGCGGCGAAACAGATGTGGGGTCACCCCTCCACTTT,CASGETDVGSPLHF
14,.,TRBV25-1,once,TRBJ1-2,TGTGCCAGCAGTCTTAGGGCAGGGAGCTATGGCTACACCTTC,CASSLRAGSYGYTF
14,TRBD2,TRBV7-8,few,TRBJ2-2,TGTGCCAGCGGAGCGGGGACCTACACCGGGGAGCTGTTTTTT,CASGAGTYTGELFF
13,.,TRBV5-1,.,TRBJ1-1,TGCGCCAGCAGCTCCCCCCGTAACACTGAAGCTTTCTTT,CASSSPRNTEAFF
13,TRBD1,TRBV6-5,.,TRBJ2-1,TGTGCCAGCAGTCAGACAGGGGGCAATGAGCAGTTCTTC,CASSQTGGNEQFF
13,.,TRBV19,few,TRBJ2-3,TGTGCCAGTGGTGTTTCAGGGTCCGATACGCAGTATTTT,CASGVSGSDTQYF
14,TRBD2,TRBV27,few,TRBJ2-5,TGTGCCAGCACCCGGACTAGGGGAGAAGTGACCCAGTACTTC,CASTRTRGEVTQYF